Each of the 7 T cell receptor beta chains below was sequenced from the same sample in a study of T-cell memory formation after mild COVID-19. TCRdb passed the 5' RACE reads through MiXCR, listing each CDR3 protein once. Of about 470,000 distinct CDR3 sequences listed, roughly 25% are singletons. The sequenced sample was PBMCs or a T cell subset sorted from them (not recorded which). The receptors were gathered from an adult woman who had mild COVID-19 (a few samples of this study predate the infection). Cell type and time point are not known.

This chain joins TRBV5-4 and TRBJ1-2, with D maybe TRBD1 (5 bases). Germline-derived CDR1 and CDR2 are SGHNT and YYREEE (reference sequence). Trimming cost V 4 bases and J 0 bases, with 13 bases left between them. This CDR3 region has 15 residues. The CDR3 region is CASSMTQASNYGYTF. The CDR3 coding sequence is TGTGCCAGCAGCATGACACAGGCTTCTAACTATGGCTACACCTTC.

This rearrangement joins TRBV7-9 to TRBJ1-2; D gene ambiguous. Per the germline V gene, CDR1 is SEHNR and CDR2 is FQNEAQ (reference sequence). V lost 8 bases and J lost 0, with 19 bases in between. The CDR3 runs 16 residues. For the CDR3, the DNA is TGTGCCAGCCTACGCGCCGAAGACTCAGCTAACTATGGCTACACCTTC. Amino acid sequence: CASLRAEDSANYGYTF.

There are a few counts of this clonotype. This rearrangement joins TRBV29-1 to TRBJ2-2, with 12 bases that match TRBD2. With V trimmed by 1 base and J by 6 bases, 6 bases remained unmatched. The CDR3 has 16 residues. CDR1 and CDR2 (germline): SQVTM, ANQGSEA. The CDR3 loop reads CSVEGLAGALAGELFF. The DNA for the CDR3 is TGCAGCGTTGAAGGACTAGCGGGAGCTTTGGCCGGGGAGCTGTTTTTT.

Only a few counts were recorded for this clonotype. The chain combines TRBV7-2 with TRBJ2-7; D ambiguous. The CDR3 loop spans 12 amino acids. Germline CDR1 SGHTA, CDR2 FQGNSA. The ends were cut back, 3 bases at V and 5 bases at J, with 8 bases in the middle. CDR3 DNA sequence: TGTGCCAGCAGCTTGCGTGGCAACGAGCAGTACTTC. Translation gives CASSLRGNEQYF.

This sequence joins TRBV14 and TRBJ2-7, with TRBD1 matching 8 bases. Germline V gives CDR1 SGHDN, CDR2 FVKESK. Trimming took 5 bases from V and 3 from J; bases not matched to a gene: 9. The CDR3 runs 15 residues. The CDR3 nucleotides are TGTGCCAGCAGCTTCGGACAGGGAACTTTCTACGAGCAGTACTTC. Translating gives CASSFGQGTFYEQYF.

This clonotype turned up a few times. This chain connects TRBV20-1 to TRBJ2-3; D possibly corresponds to TRBD2 (6 bases). Between the trimmed V and J ends, which lost 0 bases and 2 bases, there was a span of 15 bases. Germline V lookup: CDR1 DFQATT, CDR2 SNEGSKA (reference sequence). CDR3 size: 16 residues. CDR3 in amino acids: CSARDLRGTSTDTQYF. The CDR3 nucleotides read TGCAGTGCTAGAGATTTGCGGGGCACATCCACAGATACGCAGTATTTT.

The chain couples TRBV4-1 to TRBJ1-1; D might be TRBD1 (5 bases). The V gene's germline CDR1 is MGHRA and CDR2 YSYEKL. V was cut by 1 base and J by 1 base, with 10 bases left in between. CDR3 length equals 15 residues. The CDR3 spells CASSQVGEGNTEAFF. DNA of the CDR3: TGCGCCAGCAGCCAAGTGGGGGAAGGGAACACTGAAGCTTTCTTT.